This T cell receptor beta chain came from a study of cytomegalovirus exposure and HLA in healthy donors. Overall study findings and caveats: TRBV6-2, TRBV6-3 and some other V segments were excluded as indistinguishable. Data from an earlier analysis indicated that most TCR beta V segments were productive either about 87% or about 30% of the time. In vitro confirmation showed three CMV-associated chains to be CMV antigen specific.

The CDR3 is made up of 14 amino acids. V lost 3 bases, J lost 11 bases, and 10 bases stayed unmatched. Germline loops: CDR1 MDHEN, CDR2 SYDVKM. PCR amplification relied on 60 Vbeta primers (plus 13 Jbeta primers). Data came from immunoSEQ multiplex PCR; TCRdb stores just in-frame clones and leaves some out. The table has around 88,000 clones, approximately 81% seen once; the top ten hold 4.1%. Donors consisted of healthy bone marrow donors. This clone was observed a single time. What it recognizes is unknown. Sequenced sample: PBMCs. The TCR was taken from a woman aged 40 to 55 in good health and CMV-seropositive. This sequence joins TRBV28 and TRBJ2-5, with 9 bases aligning to TRBD1. The CDR3 here is CASSFTGTGSRQYF. CDR3 DNA sequence: TGTGCCAGCAGTTTCACCGGGACAGGGTCCCGTCAGTACTTC.